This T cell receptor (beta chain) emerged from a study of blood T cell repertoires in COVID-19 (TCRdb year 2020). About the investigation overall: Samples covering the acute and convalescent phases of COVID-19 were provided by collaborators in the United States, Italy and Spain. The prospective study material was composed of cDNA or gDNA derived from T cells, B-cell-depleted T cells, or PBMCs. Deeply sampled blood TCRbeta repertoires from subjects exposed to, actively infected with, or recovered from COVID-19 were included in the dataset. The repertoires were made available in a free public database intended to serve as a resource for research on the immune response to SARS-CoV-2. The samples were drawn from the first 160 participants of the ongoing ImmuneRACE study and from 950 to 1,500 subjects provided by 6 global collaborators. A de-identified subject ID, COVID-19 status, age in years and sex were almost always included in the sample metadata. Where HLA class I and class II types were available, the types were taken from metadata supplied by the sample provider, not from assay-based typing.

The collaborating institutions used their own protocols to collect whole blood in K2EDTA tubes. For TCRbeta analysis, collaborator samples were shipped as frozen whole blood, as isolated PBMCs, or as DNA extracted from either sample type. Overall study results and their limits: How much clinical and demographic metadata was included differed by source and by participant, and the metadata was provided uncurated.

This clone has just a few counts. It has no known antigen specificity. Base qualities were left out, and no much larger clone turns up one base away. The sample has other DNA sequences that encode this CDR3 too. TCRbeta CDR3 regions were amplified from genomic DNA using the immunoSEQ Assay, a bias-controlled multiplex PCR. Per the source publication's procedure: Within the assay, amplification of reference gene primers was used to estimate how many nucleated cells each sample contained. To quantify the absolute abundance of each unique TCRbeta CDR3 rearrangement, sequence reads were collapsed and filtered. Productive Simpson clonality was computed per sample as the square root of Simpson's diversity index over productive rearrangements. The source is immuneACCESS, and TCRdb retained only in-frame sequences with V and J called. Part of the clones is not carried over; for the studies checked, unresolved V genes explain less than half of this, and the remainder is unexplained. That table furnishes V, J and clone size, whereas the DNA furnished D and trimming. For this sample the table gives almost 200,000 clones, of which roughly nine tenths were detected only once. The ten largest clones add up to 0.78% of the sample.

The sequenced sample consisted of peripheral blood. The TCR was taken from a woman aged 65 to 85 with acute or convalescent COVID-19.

The CDR3 sequence is CASSALQGAGETQYF. The nucleotides are TGTGCCAGCAGCGCACTACAGGGGGCAGGGGAGACCCAGTACTTC. In this chain, TRBV9 is recombined with TRBJ2-5, with 9 bases in between that match TRBD1. CDR1 is given as SGDLS and CDR2 as YYNGEE, both from the germline V gene. The CDR3, cysteine through phenylalanine, is 15 amino acids long. Only the CDR3 DNA is retained, 45 bases long and in frame from the first base. Trimming removed 3 bases from V and 5 bases from J; the gene matches leave 8 bases unexplained.